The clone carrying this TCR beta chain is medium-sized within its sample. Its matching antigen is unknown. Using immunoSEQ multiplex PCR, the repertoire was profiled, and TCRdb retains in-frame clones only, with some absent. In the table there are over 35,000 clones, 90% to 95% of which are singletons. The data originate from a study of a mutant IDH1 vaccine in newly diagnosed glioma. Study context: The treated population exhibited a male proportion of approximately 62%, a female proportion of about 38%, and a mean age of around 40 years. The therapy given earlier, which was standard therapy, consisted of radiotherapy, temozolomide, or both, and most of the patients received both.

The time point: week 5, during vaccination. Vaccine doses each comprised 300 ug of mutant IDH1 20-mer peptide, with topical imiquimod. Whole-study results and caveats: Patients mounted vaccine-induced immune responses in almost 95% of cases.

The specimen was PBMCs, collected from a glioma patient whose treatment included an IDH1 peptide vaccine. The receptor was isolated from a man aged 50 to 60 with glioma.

CDR3 region: CASSAGGGSGNTIYF. CDR3 nucleotides: TGTGCCAGCAGCGCGGGAGGGGGATCTGGAAACACCATATATTTT. V usage is TRBV9 and J usage is TRBJ1-3; D possibly corresponds to TRBD1 (6 bases). This CDR3 spans 15 amino acids. The germline V gene has CDR1 SGDLS and CDR2 YYNGEE. V lost 3 bases and J 1 base, leaving 11 bases between the germline ends.